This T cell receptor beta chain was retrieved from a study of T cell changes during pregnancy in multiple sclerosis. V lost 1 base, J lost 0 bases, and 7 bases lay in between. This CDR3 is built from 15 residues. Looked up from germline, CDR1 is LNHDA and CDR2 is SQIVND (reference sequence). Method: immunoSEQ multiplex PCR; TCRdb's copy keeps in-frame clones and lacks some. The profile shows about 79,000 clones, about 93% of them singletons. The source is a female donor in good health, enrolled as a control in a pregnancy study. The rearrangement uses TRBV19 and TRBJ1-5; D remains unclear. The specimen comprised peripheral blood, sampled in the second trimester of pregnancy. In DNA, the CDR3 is TGTGCCAGTAGTATAGGAGCTTATAGCAATCAGCCCCAGCATTTT. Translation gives CASSIGAYSNQPQHF.